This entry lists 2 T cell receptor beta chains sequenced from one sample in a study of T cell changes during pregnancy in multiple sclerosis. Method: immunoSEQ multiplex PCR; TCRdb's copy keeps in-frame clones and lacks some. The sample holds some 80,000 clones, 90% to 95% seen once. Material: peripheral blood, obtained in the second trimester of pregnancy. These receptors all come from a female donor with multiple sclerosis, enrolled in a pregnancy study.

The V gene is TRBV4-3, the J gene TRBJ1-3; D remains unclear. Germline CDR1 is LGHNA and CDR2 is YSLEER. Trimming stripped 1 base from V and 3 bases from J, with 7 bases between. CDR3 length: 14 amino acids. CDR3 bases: TGCGCCAGCAGCCAAGGAACAGTTGGAAACACCATATATTTT. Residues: CASSQGTVGNTIYF.

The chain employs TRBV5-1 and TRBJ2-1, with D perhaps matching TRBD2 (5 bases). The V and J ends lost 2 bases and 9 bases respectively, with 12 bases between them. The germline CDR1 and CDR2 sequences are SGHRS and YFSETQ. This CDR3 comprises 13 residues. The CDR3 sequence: CASSLRLATEQFF. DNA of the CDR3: TGCGCCAGCAGCTTAAGGTTAGCGACTGAGCAGTTCTTC.